The entry that follows covers one T cell receptor beta chain sequence. Antigen specificity is unknown. This sample stems from a study of cytomegalovirus exposure and HLA in healthy donors. V dropped 3 bases and J dropped 3 bases, with 13 bases sitting between them. Germline values: CDR1 SGHRS, CDR2 YFSETQ. This CDR3 contains 14 residues. This PCR relied on a set of 60 Vbeta primers and 13 Jbeta primers. TCRdb's copy holds only in-frame clones and misses some; the assay was immunoSEQ multiplex PCR. Among 140,000 or so clones listed, around 75% were seen once. Whole-study findings and limits: Most TCR beta V segments were productive about 87% or about 30% of the time in an earlier analysis. Presence/absence analyses assumed roughly uniform sequencing depth across donors, which may not hold. HLA allele associations emerged for about 16,000 TCR beta sequences in a later analysis, at 0.05 false discovery rate.

This TCR came from a woman aged 40 to 55 in good health and CMV-seronegative. The sequenced material came from PBMCs. The chain uses TRBV5-1 and TRBJ2-7; D ambiguous. The CDR3 DNA reads TGCGCCAGCAGCTCCGACCCTGACTTCTACGAGCAGTACTTC. Amino acids: CASSSDPDFYEQYF. The full variable domain, its missing parts supplied by reference TRBV5-1 and TRBJ2-7, is KAGVTQTPRYLIKTRGQQVTLSCSPISGHRSVSWYQQTPGQGLQFLFEYFSETQRNKGNFPGRFSGRQFSNSRSEMNVSTLELGDSALYLCASSSDPDFYEQYFGPGTRLTVT.